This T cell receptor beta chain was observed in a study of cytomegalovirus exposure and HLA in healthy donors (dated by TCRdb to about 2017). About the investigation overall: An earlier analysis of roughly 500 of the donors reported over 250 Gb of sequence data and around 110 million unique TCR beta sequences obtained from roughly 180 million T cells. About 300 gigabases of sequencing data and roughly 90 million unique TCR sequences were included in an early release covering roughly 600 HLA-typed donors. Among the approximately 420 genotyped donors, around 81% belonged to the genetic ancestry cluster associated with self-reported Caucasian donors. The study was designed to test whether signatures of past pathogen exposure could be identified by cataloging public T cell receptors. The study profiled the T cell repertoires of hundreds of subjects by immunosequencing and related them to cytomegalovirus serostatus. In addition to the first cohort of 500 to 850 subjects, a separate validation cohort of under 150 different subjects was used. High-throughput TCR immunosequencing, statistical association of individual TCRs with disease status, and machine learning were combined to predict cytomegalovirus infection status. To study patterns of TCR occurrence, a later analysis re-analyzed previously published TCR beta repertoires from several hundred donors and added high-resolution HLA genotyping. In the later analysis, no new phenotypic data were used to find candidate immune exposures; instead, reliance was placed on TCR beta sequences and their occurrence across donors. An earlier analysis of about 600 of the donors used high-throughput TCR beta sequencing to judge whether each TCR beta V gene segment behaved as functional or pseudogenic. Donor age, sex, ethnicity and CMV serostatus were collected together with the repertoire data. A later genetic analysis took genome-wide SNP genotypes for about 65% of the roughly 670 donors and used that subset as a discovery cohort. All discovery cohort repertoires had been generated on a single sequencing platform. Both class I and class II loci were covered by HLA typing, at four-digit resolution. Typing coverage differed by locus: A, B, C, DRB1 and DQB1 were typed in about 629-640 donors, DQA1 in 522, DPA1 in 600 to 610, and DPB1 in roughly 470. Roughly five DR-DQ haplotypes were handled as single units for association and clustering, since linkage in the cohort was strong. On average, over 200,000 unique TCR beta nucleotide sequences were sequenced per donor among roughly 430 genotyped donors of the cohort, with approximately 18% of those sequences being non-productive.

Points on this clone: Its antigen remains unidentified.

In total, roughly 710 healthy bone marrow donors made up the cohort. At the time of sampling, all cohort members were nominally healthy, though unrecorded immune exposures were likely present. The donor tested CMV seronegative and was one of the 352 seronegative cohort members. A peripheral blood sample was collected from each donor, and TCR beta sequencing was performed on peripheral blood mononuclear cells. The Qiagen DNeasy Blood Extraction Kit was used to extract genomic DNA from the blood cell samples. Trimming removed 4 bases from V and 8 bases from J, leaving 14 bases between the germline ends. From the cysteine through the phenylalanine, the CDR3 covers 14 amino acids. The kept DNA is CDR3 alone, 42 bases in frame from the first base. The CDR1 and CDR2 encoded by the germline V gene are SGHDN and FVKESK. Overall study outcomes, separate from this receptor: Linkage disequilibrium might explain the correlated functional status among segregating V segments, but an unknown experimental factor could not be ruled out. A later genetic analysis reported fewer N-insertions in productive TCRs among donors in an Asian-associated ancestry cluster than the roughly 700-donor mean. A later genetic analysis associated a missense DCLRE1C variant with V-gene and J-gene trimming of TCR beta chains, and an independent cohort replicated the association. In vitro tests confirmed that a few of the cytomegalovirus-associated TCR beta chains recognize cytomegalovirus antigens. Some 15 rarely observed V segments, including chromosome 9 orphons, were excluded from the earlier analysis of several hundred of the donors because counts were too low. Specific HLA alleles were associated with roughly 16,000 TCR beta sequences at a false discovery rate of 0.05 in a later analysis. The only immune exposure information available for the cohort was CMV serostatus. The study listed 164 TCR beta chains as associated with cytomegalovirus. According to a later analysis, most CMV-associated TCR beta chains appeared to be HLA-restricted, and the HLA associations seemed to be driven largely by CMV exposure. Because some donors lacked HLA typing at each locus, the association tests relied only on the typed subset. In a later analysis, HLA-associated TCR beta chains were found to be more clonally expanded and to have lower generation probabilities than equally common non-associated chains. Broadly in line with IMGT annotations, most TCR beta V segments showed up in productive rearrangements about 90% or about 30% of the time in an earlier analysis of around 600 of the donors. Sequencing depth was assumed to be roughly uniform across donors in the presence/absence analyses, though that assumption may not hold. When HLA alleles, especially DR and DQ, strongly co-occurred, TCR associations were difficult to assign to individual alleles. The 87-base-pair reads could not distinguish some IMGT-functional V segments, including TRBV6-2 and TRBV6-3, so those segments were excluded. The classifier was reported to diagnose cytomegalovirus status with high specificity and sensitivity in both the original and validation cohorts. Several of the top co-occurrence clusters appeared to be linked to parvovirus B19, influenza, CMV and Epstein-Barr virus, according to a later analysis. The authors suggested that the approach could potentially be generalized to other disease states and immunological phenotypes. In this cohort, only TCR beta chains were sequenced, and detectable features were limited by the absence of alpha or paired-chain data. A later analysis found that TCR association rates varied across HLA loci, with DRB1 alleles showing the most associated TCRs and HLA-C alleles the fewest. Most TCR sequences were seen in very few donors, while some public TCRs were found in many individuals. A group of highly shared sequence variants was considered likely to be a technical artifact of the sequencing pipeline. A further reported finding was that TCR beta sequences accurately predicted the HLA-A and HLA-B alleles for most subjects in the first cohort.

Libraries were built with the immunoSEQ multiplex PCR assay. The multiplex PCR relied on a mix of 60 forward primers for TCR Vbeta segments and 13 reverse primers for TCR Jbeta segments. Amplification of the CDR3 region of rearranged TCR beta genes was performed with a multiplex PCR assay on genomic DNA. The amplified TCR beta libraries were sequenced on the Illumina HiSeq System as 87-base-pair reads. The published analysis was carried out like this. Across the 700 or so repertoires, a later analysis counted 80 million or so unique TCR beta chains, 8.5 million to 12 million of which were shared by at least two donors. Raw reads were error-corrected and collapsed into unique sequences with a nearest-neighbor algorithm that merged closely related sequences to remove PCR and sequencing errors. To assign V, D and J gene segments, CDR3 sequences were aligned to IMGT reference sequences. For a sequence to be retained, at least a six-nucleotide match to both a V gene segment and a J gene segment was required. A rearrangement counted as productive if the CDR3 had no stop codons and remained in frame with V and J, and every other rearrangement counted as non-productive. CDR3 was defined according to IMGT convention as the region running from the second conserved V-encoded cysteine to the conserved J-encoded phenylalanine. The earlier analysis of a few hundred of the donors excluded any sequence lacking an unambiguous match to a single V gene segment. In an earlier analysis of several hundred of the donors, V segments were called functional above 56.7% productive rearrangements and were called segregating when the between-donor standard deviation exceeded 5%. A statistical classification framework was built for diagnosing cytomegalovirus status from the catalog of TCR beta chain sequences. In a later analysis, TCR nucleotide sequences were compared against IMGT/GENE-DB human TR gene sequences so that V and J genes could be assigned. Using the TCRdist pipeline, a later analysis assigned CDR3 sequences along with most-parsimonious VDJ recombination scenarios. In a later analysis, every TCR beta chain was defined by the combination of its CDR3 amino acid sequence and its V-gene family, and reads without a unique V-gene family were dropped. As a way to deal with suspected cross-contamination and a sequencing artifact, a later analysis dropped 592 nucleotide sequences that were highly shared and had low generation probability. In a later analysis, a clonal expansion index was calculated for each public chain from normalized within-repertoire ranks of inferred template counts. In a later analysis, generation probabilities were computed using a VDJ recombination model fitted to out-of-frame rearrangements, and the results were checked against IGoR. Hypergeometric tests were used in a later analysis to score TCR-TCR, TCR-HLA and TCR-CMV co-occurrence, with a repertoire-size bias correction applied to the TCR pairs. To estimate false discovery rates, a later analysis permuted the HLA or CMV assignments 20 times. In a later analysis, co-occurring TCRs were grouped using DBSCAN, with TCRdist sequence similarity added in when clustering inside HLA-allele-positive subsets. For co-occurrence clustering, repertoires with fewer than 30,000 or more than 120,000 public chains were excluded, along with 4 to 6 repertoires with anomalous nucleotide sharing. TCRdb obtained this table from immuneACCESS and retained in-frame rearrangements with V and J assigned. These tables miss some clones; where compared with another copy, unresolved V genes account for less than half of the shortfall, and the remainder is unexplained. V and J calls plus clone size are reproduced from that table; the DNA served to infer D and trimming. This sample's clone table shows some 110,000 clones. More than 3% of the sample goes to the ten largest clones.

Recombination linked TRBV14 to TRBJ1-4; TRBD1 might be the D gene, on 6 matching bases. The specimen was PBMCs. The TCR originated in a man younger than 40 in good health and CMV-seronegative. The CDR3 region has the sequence CASSRTSTGEKLFF. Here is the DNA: TGTGCCAGCAGCCGTACCTCAACAGGGGAAAAACTGTTTTTT.